This paragraph covers one TCR beta chain sequence. The antigen is unknown. This record comes from a study of cytomegalovirus exposure and HLA in healthy donors. Study background: Most genotyped donors, about 81% of roughly 400, had Caucasian-associated genetic ancestry. Regarding the study as a whole: Researchers reported from a later analysis that most CMV-associated TCR beta chains appeared HLA-restricted. In vitro work confirmed that a few CMV-associated chains recognize CMV antigens.

PCR primers comprised 60 Vbeta and 13 Jbeta primers. As originally analysed: In a later analysis, 75 million to 85 million unique TCR beta chains included roughly 11 million shared by two or more donors. Method: immunoSEQ multiplex PCR; TCRdb's copy keeps in-frame clones and lacks some. V and J calls and clone size are as listed in that table; D and trimming were resolved from the DNA. The data show 150,000 to 200,000 clones, roughly 80% seen once. Trimming took off 5 bases at V and 7 bases at J, with 12 bases between the two ends. Per the germline V gene, CDR1 is SGHRS and CDR2 is YFSETQ. The CDR3 totals 12 residues.

The chain joins TRBV5-1 to TRBJ1-2, with D hard to call. The source of this sequence is a girl aged 2-10 years in good health and CMV-seropositive. The sample was PBMCs. CDR3: CASRSTTGGYTF. Written as DNA, the CDR3 is TGCGCCAGCAGAAGTACCACGGGTGGCTACACCTTC.